This T cell receptor beta chain was obtained from a study of radiotherapy plus CTLA-4 blockade in lung cancer listed by TCRdb under 2018. In the study overall: Among enrolled patients, around 18% had an objective response and 30% to 35% reached disease control. General study outcomes and caveats: Increased serum interferon-beta after radiation, together with early dynamic changes in blood T cell clones, were reported to be the strongest predictors of response. After treatment with radiotherapy and ipilimumab, TCR clones that originated in tumors expanded in peripheral blood.

The study evaluated CTLA-4 blockade (ipilimumab) given together with focal radiation therapy in patients who had chemo-refractory metastatic non-small-cell lung cancer. To prepare the library, the immunoSEQ multiplex PCR assay was applied. Sourced from immuneACCESS, this table was stored by TCRdb with only in-frame sequences that have V and J called. A share of the clones is absent; for the studies checked, an unresolved V gene accounts for under half, and the remainder has no known explanation. The sample includes about 72,000 clones, with over 65% observed a single time. In total, the top ten clones hold 7% to 8% of the sample. About this clone itself: This receptor's antigen is unknown. No base qualities exist here, and no much larger clone lies one base off it.

The clonotype originates from a human donor with non-small cell lung cancer who had a complete response to radiotherapy plus ipilimumab. Specimen: peripheral blood, collected from a patient treated with radiotherapy plus ipilimumab.

The bases are TGTGCCATCAGAGCCGGGACATCGAGCAATCAGCCCCAGCATTTT. It encodes CAIRAGTSSNQPQHF. The chain links TRBV10-3 with TRBJ1-5; TRBD1 might be the D gene, on 6 matching bases. V sheds 6 bases and J sheds 1 base, leaving 13 bases between their ends. In the germline V gene, CDR1 corresponds to ENHRY and CDR2 to SYGVKD. The CDR3, cysteine through phenylalanine, is 15 amino acids long. Only the CDR3 DNA is retained, 45 bases long and in frame from the first base.